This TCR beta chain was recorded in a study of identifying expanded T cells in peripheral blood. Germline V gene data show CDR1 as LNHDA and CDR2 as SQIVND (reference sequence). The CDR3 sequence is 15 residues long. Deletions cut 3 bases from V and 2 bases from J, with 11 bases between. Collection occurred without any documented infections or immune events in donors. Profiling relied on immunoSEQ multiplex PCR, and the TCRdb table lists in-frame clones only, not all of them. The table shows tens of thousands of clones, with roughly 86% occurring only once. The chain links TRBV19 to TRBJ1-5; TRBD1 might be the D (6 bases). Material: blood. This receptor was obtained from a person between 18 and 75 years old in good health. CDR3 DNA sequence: TGTGCCAGTAGTATGCCCGGGGGCGGCAATCAGCCCCAGCATTTT. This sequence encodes CASSMPGGGNQPQHF.